This T cell receptor beta chain was retrieved from a study of blood T cell repertoires in COVID-19. For the study at large: PBMCs, B-cell-depleted T cells, or T cells provided the cDNA or gDNA that made up the material.

Note on this clone: Other DNA sequences in this sample translate to the same CDR3.

Under the authors' procedure: Scientists estimated how many nucleated cells there were by amplifying reference gene primers. Only in-frame clones appear in the TCRdb table, and some are missing; sequencing was by immunoSEQ multiplex PCR. That table supplies the V and J calls and clone size; D and trimming were determined from the DNA. Among 250,000 to 300,000 clones listed, around nine tenths were seen once. Symptom resolution, clearance, or two negative PCRs marked donors in Cohort 3 as recovered. Germline CDR1 MDHEN, CDR2 SYDVKM. The CDR3 totals 13 residues. V lost 3 bases and J lost 2, with 7 bases in between.

The genes are TRBV28 and TRBJ1-2; no reliable D call. This sequence originates from a woman in her 30s who had recovered from COVID-19. The sequenced sample was PBMCs or T cells enriched from blood (not recorded which). The CDR3 DNA reads as TGTGCCAGCAGTTTTACGGGGAACTATGGCTACACCTTC. Protein: CASSFTGNYGYTF.